This passage covers 22 T cell receptor beta chains from one sample sequenced in a study of blood T cell repertoires in COVID-19. The data were produced by immunoSEQ multiplex PCR, yet TCRdb's version contains in-frame clones alone and is incomplete. The repertoire holds about 200,000 clones, with 70% to 90% as singletons. Sequencing used peripheral blood. The receptors stem from a woman aged 45-59 years with COVID-19, enrolled during active disease.

This sequence joins TRBV6-2 or TRBV6-3 and TRBJ2-7; no reliable D call. Germline values: CDR1 MNHEY, CDR2 SVGEGT. Trimming removed 0 bases from V and 0 bases from J, with 9 bases in between. The CDR3 is 15 residues long. CDR3 coding DNA: TGTGCCAGCAGTTACTCCACAGTCTCCTCCTACGAGCAGTACTTC. This translates into CASSYSTVSSYEQYF.

This sequence joins TRBV25-1 and TRBJ2-3; a possible D gene is TRBD1 (6 bases). The V gene's germline CDR1 is MGHDK and CDR2 SYGVNS. Trimming left V 7 bases short and J 4 bases short, with 15 bases between. The CDR3 spans 14 residues. DNA of the CDR3: TGTGCCAGCAAGAGAGGGGGACCAGCAGATACGCAGTATTTT. Translation gives CASKRGGPADTQYF.

V usage is TRBV7-2 and J usage is TRBJ2-7, with TRBD2 matching 9 bases. The CDR3 consists of 19 residues. Trimming cost V 6 bases and J 2 bases; bases outside gene matches: 20. The germline CDR1 and CDR2 sequences are SGHTA and FQGNSA. The CDR3 is CASSPSGRGGGSRAYEQYF. CDR3 coding DNA: TGTGCCAGCAGTCCCTCTGGGCGGGGGGGAGGCTCACGGGCCTACGAGCAGTACTTC.

The chain is built from TRBV2 and TRBJ2-7, with TRBD2 matching 8 bases. This CDR3 has 13 residues. Germline loops: CDR1 SNHLY, CDR2 FYNNEI. With V trimmed by 5 bases and J by 3 bases, 3 bases remained unmatched. The CDR3 sequence is CASSIGRGYEQYV. DNA for the CDR3: TGTGCCAGCAGTATCGGGAGGGGCTACGAGCAGTACGTC.

This clone was seen a handful of times. The chain couples TRBV2 to TRBJ1-5; 7 nucleotides agree with TRBD1. CDR1 SNHLY and CDR2 FYNNEI come from the germline V gene. With V trimmed by 6 bases and J by 4 bases, 3 bases remained unmatched. This CDR3 has 13 amino acids. The CDR3 here is CASRADRNQPQHF. In nucleotides, the CDR3 is TGTGCCAGCAGGGCGGACAGGAATCAGCCCCAGCATTTT.

V gene TRBV11-2 combines with J gene TRBJ2-1; 7 nucleotides match TRBD2. The germline CDR1 and CDR2 sequences are SGHAT and FQNNGV. CDR3 length equals 14 residues. Losses at the gene ends were 0 bases for V and 8 bases for J; bases not matched to a gene: 4. The CDR3 protein is CASSLEGGGDEQFF. In nucleotides, the CDR3 is TGTGCCAGCAGCTTAGAGGGGGGAGGGGATGAGCAGTTCTTC. Supplemented by reference TRBV11-2 and TRBJ2-1, the full variable domain reads EAGVAQSPRYKIIEKRQSVAFWCNPISGHATLYWYQQILGQGPKLLIQFQNNGVVDDSQLPKDRFSAERLKGVDSTLKIQPAKLEDSAVYLCASSLEGGGDEQFFGPGTRLTVL.

The chain employs TRBV10-3 and TRBJ2-3, with D unclear. V shed 2 bases and J shed 5 bases, with 5 bases lying between them. Germline CDR1 reads ENHRY; CDR2 reads SYGVKD. The CDR3 loop spans 12 amino acids. The CDR3 DNA follows: TGTGCCATCAGTGAGATCGGAGATACGCAGTATTTT. Residues: CAISEIGDTQYF.

The chain combines TRBV27 with TRBJ2-1; D not resolved. From germline, CDR1 is MNHEY and CDR2 SMNVEV (reference sequence). Trimming stripped 8 bases from V and 0 bases from J, with 14 bases between. This CDR3 region has 15 residues. CDR3 loop: CASAETFSSYNEQFF. CDR3 coding DNA: TGTGCCAGCGCGGAAACCTTCAGCTCCTACAATGAGCAGTTCTTC.

The CDR3 nucleotides read TGTGCCAGCAGTTCCATCGGACTAGCAAACACCATATATTTT. Its protein product is CASSSIGLANTIYF. This chain joins TRBV28 and TRBJ1-3; no clear D. Germline CDR1 is MDHEN and CDR2 is SYDVKM. Trimming removed 4 bases from V and 6 bases from J, with 13 bases in between. The CDR3 spans 14 residues.

J is TRBJ1-3 and V is TRBV13; D possibly corresponds to TRBD1 (5 bases). V gave up 0 bases and J gave up 6 bases, with 6 bases separating them. The germline gives CDR1 PRHDT, CDR2 FYEKMQ (reference sequence). The CDR3 runs to 13 residues. The CDR3 DNA is TGTGCCAGCAGCTTAGGACAGGAAAACACCATATATTTT. Translating it yields CASSLGQENTIYF. Drawing the rest from reference TRBV13 and TRBJ1-3, the complete variable domain is AAGVIQSPRHLIKEKRETATLKCYPIPRHDTVYWYQQGPGQDPQFLISFYEKMQSDKGSIPDRFSAQQFSDYHSELNMSSLELGDSALYFCASSLGQENTIYFGEGSWLTVV.

This clone was seen just once. The chain links TRBV7-9 to TRBJ2-3; 11 bases agree with TRBD2. Trimming at V came to 0 bases and at J to 0 bases, leaving 5 bases not matched to a gene. The CDR3 is made up of 18 amino acids. Germline CDR1 and CDR2: SEHNR and FQNEAQ (reference sequence). The CDR3 DNA reads as TGTGCCAGCAGCTTAGCGCCGGGGACTAGCGGTAGCACAGATACGCAGTATTTT. Amino acids: CASSLAPGTSGSTDTQYF.

CDR3 sequence: CASSQLSLRAGELFF. CDR3 bases: TGTGCCAGCAGCCAATTGTCACTCAGGGCCGGGGAGCTGTTTTTT. The chain recombines TRBV3-1 (or the pseudogene TRBV3-2) with TRBJ2-2; D may be TRBD1 (5 bases). V was shortened by 2 bases and J by 6 bases, with 13 bases between the two germline ends. The CDR3 contains 15 residues. CDR1 and CDR2 from the germline V gene are LGHDT and YNNKEL (reference sequence).

This clone was found a few times. Other DNA sequences within the sample encode an identical CDR3. The chain is built from TRBV7-2 and TRBJ2-2, with 12 bases identical to TRBD2. The CDR3 is 16 residues long. Germline CDR1 reads SGHTA; CDR2 reads FQGNSA. V shed 5 bases and J 4 bases; nucleotides not matched to a gene: 5. In DNA, the CDR3 is TGTGCCAGCAGCGCACTAGCGGGGGGCCGCACCGGGGAGCTGTTTTTT. Translation gives CASSALAGGRTGELFF.

This clone appeared a single time. The chain links TRBV7-9 to TRBJ2-3; TRBD1 aligns across 7 bases. The V segment lost 6 bases and the J segment 0 bases; nucleotides outside the gene matches: 12. Looked up from germline, CDR1 is SEHNR and CDR2 is FQNEAQ (reference sequence). The CDR3 runs to 17 residues. CDR3 loop: CASRPGTASASTDTQYF. CDR3 bases: TGTGCCAGCAGACCCGGGACAGCCAGCGCGAGCACAGATACGCAGTATTTT.

CDR3 sequence: CASSPQGENQPQHF. The CDR3 nucleotides read TGTGCCAGTAGTCCACAGGGGGAGAATCAGCCCCAGCATTTT. The chain employs TRBV19 and TRBJ1-5; 8 bases agree with TRBD1. The CDR3 is 14 amino acids. CDR1 and CDR2 from the germline V gene are LNHDA and SQIVND (reference sequence). V dropped 5 bases and J dropped 4; count of bases not matched to a gene: 4.

The chain joins TRBV11-2 to TRBJ2-4; D is perhaps TRBD2 (5 bases). The CDR3 runs 14 residues. Trimming took 4 bases from V and 0 from J, leaving 7 bases between them. Germline V gene lookup returns CDR1 SGHAT and CDR2 FQNNGV. The DNA for the CDR3 is TGTGCCAGCAGCTCCGGACTAGCCAAAAACATTCAGTACTTC. Its translation is CASSSGLAKNIQYF.

This sequence joins TRBV7-3 and TRBJ1-5; D is undetermined. In germline, CDR1 is SGHTA, CDR2 FQGTGA. This CDR3 is built from 15 residues. The ends were cut back, 1 base at V and 0 bases at J, with 7 bases in the middle. The CDR3 here is CASSLMPGSNQPQHF. CDR3 DNA: TGTGCCAGCAGCTTAATGCCCGGTAGCAATCAGCCCCAGCATTTT.

This clone was observed a few times. The chain carries TRBV5-1 and TRBJ1-3, with TRBD1 as a possible D gene (5 bases). Germline CDR1 is SGHRS and CDR2 is YFSETQ. This CDR3 has 17 residues. The V end lost 4 bases, the J end lost 0 bases, and 17 bases lay between the germline ends. Written as DNA, the CDR3 is TGCGCCAGCAGCGGAAACCGGGACTCTATCTCTGGAAACACCATATATTTT. It codes for CASSGNRDSISGNTIYF. The full variable domain, completed using reference TRBV5-1 and TRBJ1-3, is KAGVTQTPRYLIKTRGQQVTLSCSPISGHRSVSWYQQTPGQGLQFLFEYFSETQRNKGNFPGRFSGRQFSNSRSEMNVSTLELGDSALYLCASSGNRDSISGNTIYFGEGSWLTVV.

The gene calls are TRBV9 and TRBJ1-1; D gene ambiguous. CDR1 and CDR2 from the germline V gene are SGDLS and YYNGEE. The CDR3 runs 14 residues. The V end was cut by 0 bases, the J end by 1 base, with 7 bases between. In nucleotides, the CDR3 is TGTGCCAGCAGCGTAGGAGGTCAGAACACTGAAGCTTTCTTT. Translation gives CASSVGGQNTEAFF.

V gene TRBV27 combines with J gene TRBJ1-2, with 7 bases aligning to TRBD1. The CDR3 length is 14 residues. The germline V gene encodes CDR1 MNHEY and CDR2 SMNVEV (reference sequence). With 8 bases clipped from V and 4 bases from J, the junction kept 10 bases outside the gene matches. For the CDR3, the DNA is TGTGCCAGCGGCACAGGGGCTGCGCCCTATGGCTACACCTTC. This sequence encodes CASGTGAAPYGYTF.

The chain combines TRBV6-5 with TRBJ1-5, with a weak D call TRBD1 (6 bases). V was pared by 10 bases and J by 1 base, with 8 bases between. Germline-derived CDR1 and CDR2 are MNHEY and SVGAGI. The CDR3 loop spans 12 amino acids. CDR3 nucleotide sequence: TGTGCCACCGGGACAAGCAATCAGCCCCAGCATTTT. Protein: CATGTSNQPQHF.

The chain is built from TRBV2 and TRBJ2-5, with a weak D call TRBD1 (6 bases). The germline CDR1 and CDR2 sequences are SNHLY and FYNNEI. CDR3 length: 13 residues. Trimming shortened V by 7 bases and J by 0 bases, and 9 bases separated the two germline ends. This CDR3 is CASTRDNQETQYF. CDR3 DNA: TGTGCCAGCACCCGGGACAACCAAGAGACCCAGTACTTC.